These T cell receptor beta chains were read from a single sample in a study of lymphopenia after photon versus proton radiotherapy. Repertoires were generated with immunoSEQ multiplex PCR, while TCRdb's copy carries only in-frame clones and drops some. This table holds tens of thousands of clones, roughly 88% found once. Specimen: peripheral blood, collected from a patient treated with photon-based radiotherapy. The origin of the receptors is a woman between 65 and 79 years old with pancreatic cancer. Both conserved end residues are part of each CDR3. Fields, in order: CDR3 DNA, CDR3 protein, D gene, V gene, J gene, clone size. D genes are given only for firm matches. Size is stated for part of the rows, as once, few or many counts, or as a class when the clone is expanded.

CDR3 DNA: TGCGCCAGCAGAAGCGATACAAGATATGGCTACACCTTC; CDR3 protein: CASRSDTRYGYTF; D gene: .; V gene: TRBV5-1; J gene: TRBJ1-2; clone size: .
CDR3 DNA: TGTGCCAGCAGTAGCGGCAGCACAGATACGCAGTATTTT; CDR3 protein: CASSSGSTDTQYF; D gene: .; V gene: TRBV7-3; J gene: TRBJ2-3; clone size: .
CDR3 DNA: TGTGCCAGTAGAAACCCACCGGGACTAGCGGGAGGTATTGGGAATGAGCAGTTCTTC; CDR3 protein: CASRNPPGLAGGIGNEQFF; D gene: TRBD2; V gene: TRBV19; J gene: TRBJ2-1; clone size: .
CDR3 DNA: TGCAGCGTTGAGCAGGGGGTTAACACCGGGGAGCTGTTTTTT; CDR3 protein: CSVEQGVNTGELFF; D gene: TRBD1; V gene: TRBV29-1; J gene: TRBJ2-2; clone size: .
CDR3 DNA: TGTGCCAGCAGCGCAGGGACAGGCAGGTTCAATGAGCAGTTCTTC; CDR3 protein: CASSAGTGRFNEQFF; D gene: TRBD1; V gene: TRBV7-2; J gene: TRBJ2-1; clone size: .
CDR3 DNA: TGCGCCAGCAGCTCGACAGGAGGCAACACCATATATTTT; CDR3 protein: CASSSTGGNTIYF; D gene: .; V gene: TRBV5-1; J gene: TRBJ1-3; clone size: once
CDR3 DNA: TGTGCCAGCAGCTCGAACGTGGGTAATGGGTTCAATGAGCAGTTCTTC; CDR3 protein: CASSSNVGNGFNEQFF; D gene: .; V gene: TRBV7-2; J gene: TRBJ2-1; clone size: few
CDR3 DNA: TGCAGCGTCCGGGACAGGGGGCGCGTAGAGACCCAGTACTTC; CDR3 protein: CSVRDRGRVETQYF; D gene: TRBD1; V gene: TRBV29-1; J gene: TRBJ2-5; clone size: .
CDR3 DNA: TGCGCCAGCAGCCAAGTGGGGACAGGGGTGGGCGGGGAGCTGTTTTTT; CDR3 protein: CASSQVGTGVGGELFF; D gene: TRBD1; V gene: TRBV4-1; J gene: TRBJ2-2; clone size: .
CDR3 DNA: TGCGCCAGCAACGAATTTCCCCAGGGGAATGAGCAGTTCTTC; CDR3 protein: CASNEFPQGNEQFF; D gene: .; V gene: TRBV5-1; J gene: TRBJ2-1; clone size: .
CDR3 DNA: TGTGCCAGTAGTATAAGGGCCACCGGGACTAGCGGGAGGGCCAACCAAGAGACCCAGTACTTC; CDR3 protein: CASSIRATGTSGRANQETQYF; D gene: TRBD2; V gene: TRBV19; J gene: TRBJ2-5; clone size: .
CDR3 DNA: TGTGCCTGGAATGCGGGAGTTGTAGATACGCAGTATTTT; CDR3 protein: CAWNAGVVDTQYF; D gene: TRBD2; V gene: TRBV30; J gene: TRBJ2-3; clone size: .
CDR3 DNA: TGTGCCAGCAGCCAAGATCGGCCAGACCGCCTCCACTTT; CDR3 protein: CASSQDRPDRLHF; D gene: .; V gene: TRBV4-2; J gene: TRBJ1-6; clone size: .
CDR3 DNA: TGTGCCAGCATGGCAGGAGATAATGAAAAACTGTTTTTT; CDR3 protein: CASMAGDNEKLFF; D gene: .; V gene: TRBV27; J gene: TRBJ1-4; clone size: .
CDR3 DNA: TGTGCCAGCAGCCCTTTGACAGGGGCCTACTATGGCTACACCTTC; CDR3 protein: CASSPLTGAYYGYTF; D gene: TRBD1; V gene: TRBV7-2; J gene: TRBJ1-2; clone size: .
CDR3 DNA: TGTGCCAGCAGTGCCGGGACAGGGGCCTACGAGCAGTACTTC; CDR3 protein: CASSAGTGAYEQYF; D gene: TRBD1; V gene: TRBV6-5; J gene: TRBJ2-7; clone size: .
CDR3 DNA: TGCAGCGTTGTGCGGGGAGCAAGGGCTGAAGCTTTCTTT; CDR3 protein: CSVVRGARAEAFF; D gene: .; V gene: TRBV29-1; J gene: TRBJ1-1; clone size: .
CDR3 DNA: TGTGCCAGCAGCCAGGGAGACAGTGGCTACACCTTC; CDR3 protein: CASSQGDSGYTF; D gene: .; V gene: TRBV4-2; J gene: TRBJ1-2; clone size: .
CDR3 DNA: TGCAGCGTTGAACCCAGGGGGACAGATACGCAGTATTTT; CDR3 protein: CSVEPRGTDTQYF; D gene: TRBD1; V gene: TRBV29-1; J gene: TRBJ2-3; clone size: .
CDR3 DNA: TGTGCCAGCAGCTCACACGGGGTGACCGGGGAGCTGTTTTTT; CDR3 protein: CASSSHGVTGELFF; D gene: .; V gene: TRBV7-9; J gene: TRBJ2-2; clone size: .
CDR3 DNA: TGTGCCGCAAGGAGGTATGGCTACACCTTC; CDR3 protein: CAARRYGYTF; D gene: .; V gene: TRBV6-1; J gene: TRBJ1-2; clone size: few
CDR3 DNA: TGCGCCAGCAGCTTGGCAGTCTCTGGGGCCAACGTCCTGACTTTC; CDR3 protein: CASSLAVSGANVLTF; D gene: .; V gene: TRBV5-1; J gene: TRBJ2-6; clone size: .
CDR3 DNA: TGCAGTGCTAGCTGGGGGAATGAGCAGTTCTTC; CDR3 protein: CSASWGNEQFF; D gene: .; V gene: TRBV20-1; J gene: TRBJ2-1; clone size: .
CDR3 DNA: TGTGCCAGCAGTCACGGAGATGGCTACACCTTC; CDR3 protein: CASSHGDGYTF; D gene: .; V gene: TRBV27; J gene: TRBJ1-2; clone size: .
CDR3 DNA: TGTGCCAGCAGTCCAGCCCGGGACAGGGGGTCTAAGCTGTACTTC; CDR3 protein: CASSPARDRGSKLYF; D gene: TRBD1; V gene: TRBV28; J gene: TRBJ2-7; clone size: .
CDR3 DNA: TGCGCCAGCAGCCCCCGGGACTCGGATTACAATGAGCAGTTCTTC; CDR3 protein: CASSPRDSDYNEQFF; D gene: .; V gene: TRBV4-3; J gene: TRBJ2-1; clone size: .
CDR3 DNA: TGTGCCAGCAGCTTAGCTTTCCGGGGACAGTCCTACAATGAGCAGTTCTTC; CDR3 protein: CASSLAFRGQSYNEQFF; D gene: TRBD1; V gene: TRBV7-2; J gene: TRBJ2-1; clone size: .
CDR3 DNA: TGTGCCAGCAGCCAGACAGATACCTACGAGCAGTACTTC; CDR3 protein: CASSQTDTYEQYF; D gene: .; V gene: TRBV5-4; J gene: TRBJ2-7; clone size: .
CDR3 DNA: TGTGCCAGCAGTGAAGAGGGAACCTATGGCTACACCTTC; CDR3 protein: CASSEEGTYGYTF; D gene: .; V gene: TRBV6-1; J gene: TRBJ1-2; clone size: .
CDR3 DNA: TGCGCCAGCAGCCAACCTCCCCCCGGGCCCGAAGCCCCAATCCAGCCCCAGCATTTT; CDR3 protein: CASSQPPPGPEAPIQPQHF; D gene: .; V gene: TRBV4-1; J gene: TRBJ1-5; clone size: .
CDR3 DNA: TGTGCCAGCAGTAAGGACAGGGGGACCGGGGAGCTGTTTTTT; CDR3 protein: CASSKDRGTGELFF; D gene: TRBD1; V gene: TRBV6-1; J gene: TRBJ2-2; clone size: .
CDR3 DNA: TGCGCCAGCAGCTTGACAGAAAACACTGAAGCTTTCTTT; CDR3 protein: CASSLTENTEAFF; D gene: .; V gene: TRBV5-1; J gene: TRBJ1-1; clone size: .
CDR3 DNA: TGTGCCAGCAGCCCCGGACTAGCGGGAGGTCCCGAGCAGTACTTC; CDR3 protein: CASSPGLAGGPEQYF; D gene: TRBD2; V gene: TRBV9; J gene: TRBJ2-7; clone size: .
CDR3 DNA: TGTGCCAGCAGCCAAACAGGGAGTGGATACAATGAGCAGTTCTTC; CDR3 protein: CASSQTGSGYNEQFF; D gene: .; V gene: TRBV16; J gene: TRBJ2-1; clone size: .
CDR3 DNA: TGTGCCAGCAGCTCGAGACAGGGGAATGAGCAGTTCTTC; CDR3 protein: CASSSRQGNEQFF; D gene: TRBD1; V gene: TRBV7-3; J gene: TRBJ2-1; clone size: .
CDR3 DNA: TGTGCCAGCAGCTCGGGCACGAGTGAAAAACTGTTTTTT; CDR3 protein: CASSSGTSEKLFF; D gene: .; V gene: TRBV5-6; J gene: TRBJ1-4; clone size: .
CDR3 DNA: TGTGCCAGCAGCCAAGAGGAGGACAGGGGGCTATCATACAATGAGCAGTTCTTC; CDR3 protein: CASSQEEDRGLSYNEQFF; D gene: TRBD1; V gene: TRBV4-2; J gene: TRBJ2-1; clone size: .
CDR3 DNA: TGCGCCAGCAGACCGGTAGCGGGAGTGAATGAGCAGTTCTTC; CDR3 protein: CASRPVAGVNEQFF; D gene: TRBD2; V gene: TRBV4-1; J gene: TRBJ2-1; clone size: once
CDR3 DNA: TGTGCCAGCAGTGTAGCCGGGTCCTCCAAGAATGGCTACACCTTC; CDR3 protein: CASSVAGSSKNGYTF; D gene: .; V gene: TRBV6-1; J gene: TRBJ1-2; clone size: .
CDR3 DNA: TGTGCCAGCAGCGTAGAGGACAGGGCTCATTCGCTGTTTTTT; CDR3 protein: CASSVEDRAHSLFF; D gene: TRBD1; V gene: TRBV9; J gene: TRBJ1-4; clone size: .
CDR3 DNA: TGCGCCAGCAGCCCACCGACTAGTCCCGGGACAGATACGCAGTATTTT; CDR3 protein: CASSPPTSPGTDTQYF; D gene: .; V gene: TRBV5-1; J gene: TRBJ2-3; clone size: once
CDR3 DNA: TGTGCCAGTAGTCAAAACAGGGATACGCAGTATTTT; CDR3 protein: CASSQNRDTQYF; D gene: .; V gene: TRBV19; J gene: TRBJ2-3; clone size: .
CDR3 DNA: TGTGCCAGTAGTATAGGGACTAGCGGTTACGAGCAGTACTTC; CDR3 protein: CASSIGTSGYEQYF; D gene: TRBD2; V gene: TRBV19; J gene: TRBJ2-7; clone size: .
CDR3 DNA: TGTGCCAGCTCCCCCCGCGCGACCGCGTCCTACGAGCAGTACTTC; CDR3 protein: CASSPRATASYEQYF; D gene: .; V gene: TRBV27; J gene: TRBJ2-7; clone size: .
CDR3 DNA: TGTGCCAGCAGCCAAGAGGGCGGTGTCACAGATACGCAGTATTTT; CDR3 protein: CASSQEGGVTDTQYF; D gene: .; V gene: TRBV14; J gene: TRBJ2-3; clone size: .
CDR3 DNA: TGCGCCAGCAGCGTTAGACAGACCGGGGAGCTGTTTTTT; CDR3 protein: CASSVRQTGELFF; D gene: .; V gene: TRBV5-1; J gene: TRBJ2-2; clone size: .